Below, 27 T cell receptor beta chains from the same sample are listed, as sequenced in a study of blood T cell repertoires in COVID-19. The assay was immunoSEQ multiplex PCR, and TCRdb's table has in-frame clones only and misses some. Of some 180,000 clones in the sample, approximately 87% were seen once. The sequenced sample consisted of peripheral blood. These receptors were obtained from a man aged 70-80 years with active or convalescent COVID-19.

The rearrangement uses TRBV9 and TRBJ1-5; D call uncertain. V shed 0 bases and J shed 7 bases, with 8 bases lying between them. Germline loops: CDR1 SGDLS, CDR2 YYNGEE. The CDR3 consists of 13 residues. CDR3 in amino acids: CASSVDPGQPQHF. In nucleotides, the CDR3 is TGTGCCAGCAGCGTAGATCCTGGCCAGCCCCAGCATTTT.

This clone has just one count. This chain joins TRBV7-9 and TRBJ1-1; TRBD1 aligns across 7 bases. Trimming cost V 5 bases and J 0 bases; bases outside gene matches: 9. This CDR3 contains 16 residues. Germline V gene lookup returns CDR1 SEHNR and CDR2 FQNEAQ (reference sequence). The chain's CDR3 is CASSHRQGRVNTEAFF. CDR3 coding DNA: TGTGCCAGCAGCCATCGACAGGGAAGGGTGAACACTGAAGCTTTCTTT.

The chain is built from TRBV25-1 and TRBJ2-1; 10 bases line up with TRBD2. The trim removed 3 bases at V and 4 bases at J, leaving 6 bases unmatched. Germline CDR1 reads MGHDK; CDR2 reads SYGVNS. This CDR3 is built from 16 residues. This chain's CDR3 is CASSETLAGVYNEQFF. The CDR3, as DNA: TGTGCCAGCAGTGAGACTCTAGCGGGGGTATACAATGAGCAGTTCTTC.

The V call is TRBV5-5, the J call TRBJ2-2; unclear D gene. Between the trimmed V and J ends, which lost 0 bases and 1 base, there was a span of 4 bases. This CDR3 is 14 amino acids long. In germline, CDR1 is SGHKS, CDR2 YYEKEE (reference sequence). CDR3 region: CASSLAVNTGELFF. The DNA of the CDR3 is TGTGCCAGCAGCTTGGCAGTGAACACCGGGGAGCTGTTTTTT. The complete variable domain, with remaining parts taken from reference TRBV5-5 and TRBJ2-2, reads DAGVTQSPTHLIKTRGQQVTLRCSPISGHKSVSWYQQVLGQGPQFIFQYYEKEERGRGNFPDRFSARQFPNYSSELNVNALLLGDSALYLCASSLAVNTGELFFGEGSRLTVL.

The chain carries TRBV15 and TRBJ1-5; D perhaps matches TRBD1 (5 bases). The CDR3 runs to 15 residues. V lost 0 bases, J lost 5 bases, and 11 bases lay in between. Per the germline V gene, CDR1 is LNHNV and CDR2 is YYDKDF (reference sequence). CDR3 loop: CATSRDLDSYQPQHF. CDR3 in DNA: TGTGCCACCAGCAGAGATCTAGACAGTTATCAGCCCCAGCATTTT.

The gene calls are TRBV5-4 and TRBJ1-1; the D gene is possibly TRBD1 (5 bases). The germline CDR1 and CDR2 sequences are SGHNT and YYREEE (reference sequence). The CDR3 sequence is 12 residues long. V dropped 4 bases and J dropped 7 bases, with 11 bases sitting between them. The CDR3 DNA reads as TGTGCCAGCAGCGTCGACAGCCTTGAAGCTTTCTTT. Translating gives CASSVDSLEAFF.

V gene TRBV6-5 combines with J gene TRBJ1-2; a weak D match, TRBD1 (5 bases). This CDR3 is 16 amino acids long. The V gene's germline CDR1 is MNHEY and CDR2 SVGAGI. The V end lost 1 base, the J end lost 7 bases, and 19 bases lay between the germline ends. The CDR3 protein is CASSYYVPPGGSGYTF. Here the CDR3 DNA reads TGTGCCAGCAGTTACTACGTCCCCCCCGGGGGTAGTGGCTACACCTTC.

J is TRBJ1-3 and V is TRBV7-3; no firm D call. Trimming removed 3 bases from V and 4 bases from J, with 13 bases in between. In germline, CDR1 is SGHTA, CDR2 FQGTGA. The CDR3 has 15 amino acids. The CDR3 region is CASSFVPAAGNTIYF. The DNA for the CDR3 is TGTGCCAGCAGCTTTGTGCCTGCGGCGGGAAACACCATATATTTT.

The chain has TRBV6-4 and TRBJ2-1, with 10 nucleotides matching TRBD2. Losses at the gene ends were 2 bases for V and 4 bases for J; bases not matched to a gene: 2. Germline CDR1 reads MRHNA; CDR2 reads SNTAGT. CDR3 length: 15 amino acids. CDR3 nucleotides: TGTGCCAGCAGTGACAGCGGGGGGGCGTACAATGAGCAGTTCTTC. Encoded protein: CASSDSGGAYNEQFF.

CDR3: CASSWERDRGYTF. The CDR3 DNA sequence: TGTGCCAGCAGCTGGGAACGGGACAGAGGCTACACCTTC. V is TRBV5-4 and J is TRBJ1-2, with 7 bases aligning to TRBD1. The germline gives CDR1 SGHNT, CDR2 YYREEE (reference sequence). The trim removed 3 bases at V and 8 bases at J, leaving 7 bases unmatched. The CDR3 runs 13 residues. Full variable domain (rest looked up from reference TRBV5-4 and TRBJ1-2): ETGVTQSPTHLIKTRGQQVTLRCSSQSGHNTVSWYQQALGQGPQFIFQYYREEENGRGNFPPRFSGLQFPNYSSELNVNALELDDSALYLCASSWERDRGYTFGSGTRLTVV.

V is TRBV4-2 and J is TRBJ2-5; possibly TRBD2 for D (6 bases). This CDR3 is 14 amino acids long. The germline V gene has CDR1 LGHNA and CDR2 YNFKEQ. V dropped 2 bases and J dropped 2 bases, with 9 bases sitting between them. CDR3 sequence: CASSQRDLQETQYF. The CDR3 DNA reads TGTGCCAGCAGCCAACGGGACTTACAAGAGACCCAGTACTTC.

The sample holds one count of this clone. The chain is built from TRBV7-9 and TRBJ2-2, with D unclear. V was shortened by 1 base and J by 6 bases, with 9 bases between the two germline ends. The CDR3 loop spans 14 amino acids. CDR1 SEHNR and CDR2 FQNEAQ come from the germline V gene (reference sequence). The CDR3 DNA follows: TGTGCCAGCAGCTTAGTGTCGGTCCCCGGGGAGCTGTTTTTT. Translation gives CASSLVSVPGELFF.

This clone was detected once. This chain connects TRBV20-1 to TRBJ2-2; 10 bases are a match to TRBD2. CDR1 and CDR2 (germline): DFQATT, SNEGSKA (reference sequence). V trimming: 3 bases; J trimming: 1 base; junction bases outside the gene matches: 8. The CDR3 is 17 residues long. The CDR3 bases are TGCAGTGCTAGTGAATTTAGCGGGAGGCTGAACACCGGGGAGCTGTTTTTT. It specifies CSASEFSGRLNTGELFF.

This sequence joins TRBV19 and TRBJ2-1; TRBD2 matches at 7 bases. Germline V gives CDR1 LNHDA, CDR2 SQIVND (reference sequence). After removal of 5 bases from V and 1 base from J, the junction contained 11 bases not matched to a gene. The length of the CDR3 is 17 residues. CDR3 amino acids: CASSRGRALGSYNEQFF. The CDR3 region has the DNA TGTGCCAGTAGTCGGGGGAGGGCACTAGGGTCCTACAATGAGCAGTTCTTC.

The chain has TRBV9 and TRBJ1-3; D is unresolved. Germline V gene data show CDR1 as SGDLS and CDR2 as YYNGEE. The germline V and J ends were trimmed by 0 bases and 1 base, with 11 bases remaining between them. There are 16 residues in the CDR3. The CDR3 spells CASSVGVSLSGNTIYF. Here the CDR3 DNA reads TGTGCCAGCAGCGTAGGAGTCTCCTTATCTGGAAACACCATATATTTT.

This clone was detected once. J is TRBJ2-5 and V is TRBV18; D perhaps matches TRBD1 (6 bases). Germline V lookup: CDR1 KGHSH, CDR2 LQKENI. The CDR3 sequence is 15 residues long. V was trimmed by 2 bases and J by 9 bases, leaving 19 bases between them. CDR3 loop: CASSPAVQGRVAQYF. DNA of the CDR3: TGTGCCAGCTCACCAGCGGTACAGGGAAGGGTGGCCCAGTACTTC.

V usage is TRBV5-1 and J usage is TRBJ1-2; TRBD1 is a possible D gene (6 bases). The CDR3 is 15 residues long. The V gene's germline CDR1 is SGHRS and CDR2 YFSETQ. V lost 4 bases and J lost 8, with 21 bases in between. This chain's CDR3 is CASSGIGTPGRGYTF. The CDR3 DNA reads TGCGCCAGCAGCGGAATCGGGACACCGGGACGCGGCTACACCTTC.

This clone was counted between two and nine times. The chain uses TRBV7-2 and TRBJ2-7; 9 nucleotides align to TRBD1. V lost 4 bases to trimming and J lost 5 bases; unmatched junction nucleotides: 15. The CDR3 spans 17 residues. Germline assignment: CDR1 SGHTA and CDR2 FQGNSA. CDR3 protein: CASSSSSSGTGFHEQYF. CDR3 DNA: TGTGCCAGCAGCTCCTCCTCCTCCGGGACAGGGTTCCACGAGCAGTACTTC.

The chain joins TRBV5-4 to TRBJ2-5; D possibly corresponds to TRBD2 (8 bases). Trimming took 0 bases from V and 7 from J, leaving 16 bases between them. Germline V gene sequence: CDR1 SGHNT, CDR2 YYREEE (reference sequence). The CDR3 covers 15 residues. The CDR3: CASSLGGQRGLTQYF. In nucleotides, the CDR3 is TGTGCCAGCAGCTTGGGGGGACAGCGGGGGTTGACCCAGTACTTC.

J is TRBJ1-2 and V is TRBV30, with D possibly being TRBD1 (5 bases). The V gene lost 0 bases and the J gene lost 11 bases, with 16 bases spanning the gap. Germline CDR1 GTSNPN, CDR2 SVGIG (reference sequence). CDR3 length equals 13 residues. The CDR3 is CAWSVLVLEGYTF. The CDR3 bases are TGTGCCTGGAGTGTCCTCGTTCTGGAGGGGTACACCTTC.

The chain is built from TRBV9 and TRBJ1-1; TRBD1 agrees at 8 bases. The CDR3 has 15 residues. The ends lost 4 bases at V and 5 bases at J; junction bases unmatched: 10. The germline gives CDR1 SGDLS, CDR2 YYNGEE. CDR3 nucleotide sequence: TGTGCCAGCAGCCACCCCAGGGGGCGCAGGACTGAAGCTTTCTTT. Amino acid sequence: CASSHPRGRRTEAFF.

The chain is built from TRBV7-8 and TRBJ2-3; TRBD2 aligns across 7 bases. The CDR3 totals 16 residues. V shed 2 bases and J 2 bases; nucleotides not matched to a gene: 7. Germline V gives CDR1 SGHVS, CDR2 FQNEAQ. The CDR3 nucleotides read TGTGCCAGCAGCTTATGGCTAGCGGCATACACAGATACGCAGTATTTT. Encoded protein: CASSLWLAAYTDTQYF.

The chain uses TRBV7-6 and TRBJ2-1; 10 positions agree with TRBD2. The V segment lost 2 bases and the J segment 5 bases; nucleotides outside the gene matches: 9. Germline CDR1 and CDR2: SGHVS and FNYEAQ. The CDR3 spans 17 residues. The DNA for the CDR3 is TGTGCCAGCAGCTTATTCGGTTTGCTAGCGGGAGACAATGAGCAGTTCTTC. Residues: CASSLFGLLAGDNEQFF. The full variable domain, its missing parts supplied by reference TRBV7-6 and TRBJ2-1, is GAGVSQSPRYKVTKRGQDVALRCDPISGHVSLYWYRQALGQGPEFLTYFNYEAQQDKSGLPNDRFSAERPEGSISTLTIQRTEQRDSAMYRCASSLFGLLAGDNEQFFGPGTRLTVL.

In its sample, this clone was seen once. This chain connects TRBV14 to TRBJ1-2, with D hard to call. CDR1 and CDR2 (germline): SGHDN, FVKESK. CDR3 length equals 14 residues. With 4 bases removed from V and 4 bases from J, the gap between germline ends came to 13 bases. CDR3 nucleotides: TGTGCCAGCAGCCTTCAACACCTTCTCTATGGCTACACCTTC. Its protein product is CASSLQHLLYGYTF.

As DNA, the CDR3 is TGTGCCAGCAATCCGGGACAGGGTAATGAAAAACTGTTTTTT. This codes for CASNPGQGNEKLFF. This sequence joins TRBV25-1 and TRBJ1-4; TRBD1 matches at 9 bases. Per germline, CDR1 MGHDK and CDR2 SYGVNS. V lost 7 bases to trimming and J lost 4 bases; unmatched junction nucleotides: 4. The CDR3 spans 14 residues.

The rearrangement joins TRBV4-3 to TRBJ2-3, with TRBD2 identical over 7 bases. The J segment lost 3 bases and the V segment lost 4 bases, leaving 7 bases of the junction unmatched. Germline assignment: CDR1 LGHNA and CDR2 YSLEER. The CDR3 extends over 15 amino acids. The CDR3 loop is CASSPLGRGTDTQYF. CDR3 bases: TGCGCCAGCAGCCCCCTTGGGCGGGGGACAGATACGCAGTATTTT.

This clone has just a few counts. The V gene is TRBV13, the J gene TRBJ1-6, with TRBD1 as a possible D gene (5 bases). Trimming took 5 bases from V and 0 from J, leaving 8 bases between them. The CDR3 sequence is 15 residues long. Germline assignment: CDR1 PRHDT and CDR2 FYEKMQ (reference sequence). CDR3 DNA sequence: TGTGCCAGCAGCGGGAGGGGCTCCTATAATTCACCCCTCCACTTT. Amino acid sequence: CASSGRGSYNSPLHF.